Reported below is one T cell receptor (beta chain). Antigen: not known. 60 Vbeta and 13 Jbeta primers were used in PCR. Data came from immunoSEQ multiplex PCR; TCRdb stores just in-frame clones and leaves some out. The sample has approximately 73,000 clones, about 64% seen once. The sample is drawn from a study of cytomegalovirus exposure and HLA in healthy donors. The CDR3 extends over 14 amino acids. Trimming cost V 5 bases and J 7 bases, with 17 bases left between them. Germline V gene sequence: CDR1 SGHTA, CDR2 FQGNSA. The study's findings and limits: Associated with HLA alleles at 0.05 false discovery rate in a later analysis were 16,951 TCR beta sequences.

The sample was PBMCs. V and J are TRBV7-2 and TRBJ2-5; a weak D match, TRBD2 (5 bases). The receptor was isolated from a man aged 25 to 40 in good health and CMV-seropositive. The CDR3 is CASSISRPEGTQYF. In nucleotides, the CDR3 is TGTGCCAGCAGCATCTCCCGACCAGAGGGGACCCAGTACTTC.